The T cell receptor beta chain under discussion was sequenced for a study of blood T cell repertoires in COVID-19. Authors' methods: Estimates of nucleated cell counts were drawn from the amplification of reference gene primers. Libraries were prepared by immunoSEQ multiplex PCR; TCRdb keeps only in-frame clonotypes and omits some of them. V and J calls plus clone size are reproduced from that table; the DNA served to infer D and trimming. The table has roughly 140,000 clones, approximately 90% seen once. The V gene's germline CDR1 is SGHVS and CDR2 FQNEAQ. Trimming stripped 1 base from V and 0 bases from J, with 10 bases between. CDR3 length: 16 amino acids.

The chain uses TRBV7-8 and TRBJ2-4; TRBD1 might be the D (6 bases). Sequencing input: peripheral blood. This receptor was taken from a woman aged 35 to 49 with acute or convalescent COVID-19. The CDR3 here is CASSLDRGGAKNIQYF. In DNA form, the CDR3 reads TGTGCCAGCAGCTTAGACCGAGGGGGAGCCAAAAACATTCAGTACTTC.